The rows below give T cell receptor beta chains drawn from one sample of a study of T-cell reconstitution after alpha-beta-depleted transplantation in children. TCRdb independently ran MiXCR on the PCR reads; one entry per CDR3 protein. This table has roughly 420,000 distinct CDR3 sequences, around 15% appearing once. Material: PBMCs, mostly from graft donor cells, obtained 360 days after TCRalphabeta/CD19-depleted stem cell transplant. These receptor sequences come from a boy under three years old who had a stem cell transplant for Wiskott-Aldrich syndrome, so the T cells may come from the graft donor. CDR3s include the opening cysteine and the closing phenylalanine or tryptophan. Fields, in order: V gene, clone size, D gene, J gene, CDR3 protein, CDR3 DNA. A D gene is named only where the DNA matches it firmly. The size entry is marked missing in some rows and otherwise reads once, few, many or a size class.

TRBV3-1,few,NA,TRBJ2-4,CASSQGLRLLKNIQYF,TGTGCCAGCAGCCAAGGATTGAGGCTCCTTAAAAACATTCAGTACTTC
TRBV24-1,NA,TRBD1,TRBJ2-5,CATSDQKQGLGTQYF,TGTGCCACCAGTGATCAAAAACAGGGGCTGGGGACCCAGTACTTC
TRBV10-3,NA,TRBD2,TRBJ2-5,CAIKLAGTETQYF,TGTGCCATCAAACTAGCGGGGACAGAGACCCAGTACTTC
TRBV7-9,few,NA,TRBJ2-1,CASSPTLRSNEQFF,TGTGCCAGCAGCCCGACGCTGCGGTCAAATGAGCAGTTCTTC
TRBV6-5,many,NA,TRBJ1-2,CATILGYGYTF,TGTGCCACCATACTAGGGTATGGCTACACCTTC
TRBV7-9,many,TRBD1,TRBJ1-4,CASSLGQGREKLFF,TGTGCCAGCAGCTTAGGACAGGGGAGGGAAAAACTGTTTTTT
TRBV30,NA,NA,TRBJ1-1,CAWSGAEAFF,TGTGCCTGGAGCGGGGCTGAAGCTTTCTTT
TRBV5-1,many,TRBD2,TRBJ2-1,CASSSGTSGYNEQFF,TGCGCCAGCTCTTCCGGGACTAGCGGATACAATGAGCAGTTCTTC
TRBV12-3/TRBV12-4,NA,NA,TRBJ2-3,CASSLNPPHLYF,TGTGCCAGCAGTTTAAACCCTCCCCACCTGTATTTT
TRBV3-1,NA,TRBD2,TRBJ2-1,CASSQDRQRGGGEQFF,TGTGCCAGCAGCCAAGATAGACAGCGGGGGGGCGGTGAGCAGTTCTTC
TRBV20-1,NA,NA,TRBJ2-2,CSARSGKYTGELFF,TGCAGTGCTAGATCCGGGAAGTACACCGGGGAGCTGTTTTTT
TRBV2,NA,NA,TRBJ2-3,CASSVVPPNQYF,TGTGCCAGCAGTGTAGTCCCTCCCAACCAGTATTTT